This T cell receptor (beta chain) originates from a study of OX40 agonist ivuxolimab in advanced cancers. A single count supports this clone. The antigen remains undetermined. The repertoire was sequenced with immunoSEQ multiplex PCR; TCRdb's copy has only in-frame clones and lacks some. In the table there are 40,000 to 60,000 clones, roughly 93% of which are singletons. General study results and limits: At doses 0.1 to 3.0 mg/kg, CD4+ and CD8+ clones expanded. Some patients without response likewise showed low normalized clonal expansion.

Blood sampling was done at baseline, cycle 4 day 1, and cycle 7 day 1. Specimen: CD4+ or CD8+ T cells sorted from blood, collected in a trial of the OX40 agonist ivuxolimab. The receptor comes from an adult with an advanced solid tumor such as melanoma, head and neck, liver or kidney cancer.

The CDR3 DNA reads as TGTGCCAGCAGTTTATCGAGGTCGGGCGGTGAGCAGTTCTTC. It codes for CASSLSRSGGEQFF. This chain connects TRBV27 to TRBJ2-1; D uncertain. Germline CDR1 MNHEY, CDR2 SMNVEV (reference sequence). V gave up 0 bases and J gave up 9 bases, with 12 bases separating them. This CDR3 comprises 14 residues.